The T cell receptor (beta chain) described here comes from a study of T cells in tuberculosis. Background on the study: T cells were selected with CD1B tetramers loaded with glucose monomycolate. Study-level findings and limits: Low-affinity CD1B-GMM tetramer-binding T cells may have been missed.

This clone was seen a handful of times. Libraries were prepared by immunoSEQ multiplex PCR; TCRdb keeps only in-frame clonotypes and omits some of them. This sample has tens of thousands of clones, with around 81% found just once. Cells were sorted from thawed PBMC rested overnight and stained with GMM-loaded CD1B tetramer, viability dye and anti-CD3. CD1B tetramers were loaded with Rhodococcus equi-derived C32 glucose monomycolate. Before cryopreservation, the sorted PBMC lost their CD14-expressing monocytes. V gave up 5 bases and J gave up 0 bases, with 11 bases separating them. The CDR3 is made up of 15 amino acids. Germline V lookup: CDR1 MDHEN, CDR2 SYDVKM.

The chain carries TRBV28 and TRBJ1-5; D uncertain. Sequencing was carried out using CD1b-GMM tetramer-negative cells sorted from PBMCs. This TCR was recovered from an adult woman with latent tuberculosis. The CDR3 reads CASSPPRSSNQPQHF. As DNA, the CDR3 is TGTGCCAGCAGTCCCCCACGGTCTAGCAATCAGCCCCAGCATTTT.